This is a list of T cell receptor beta chains from one sample in a study of regulatory T cells in long-lasting Graves disease. One entry per CDR3 protein, called by TCRdb with MiXCR from the multiplex PCR reads. The sample has about 660,000 distinct CDR3 sequences, 25% to 35% seen once. The sequenced sample was peripheral blood mononuclear cells (PBMCs), obtained when the disease was refractory, from a patient treated with antithyroid drugs. These receptors all come from a female donor with Graves disease. Each CDR3 is given with its conserved first and last residue. The D gene is left open where the match is weak. Clone size, where shown, is once, few, many, or a class for clones that have expanded.

V	J	size	D	CDR3	DNA
TRBV6-1	TRBJ1-2	-	TRBD1	CASSDPDRDYGYTF	TGTGCCAGCAGTGATCCGGACAGGGACTATGGCTACACCTTC
TRBV2	TRBJ1-1	few	-	CASRPPGGGEAFF	TGTGCCAGCAGGCCCCCTGGGGGCGGTGAAGCTTTCTTT
TRBV19	TRBJ1-1	-	TRBD1	CASRATGDKTEAFF	TGTGCCAGCCGCGCGACAGGGGATAAAACTGAAGCTTTCTTT
TRBV19	TRBJ1-1	-	-	CAIHGRWNTEAFF	TGTGCCATACATGGACGGTGGAACACTGAAGCTTTCTTT
TRBV7-6	TRBJ1-6	few	-	CASSLGSGRLRSPLHF	TGTGCCAGCAGCTTAGGGTCCGGCAGGCTTCGTTCACCCCTCCACTTT
TRBV29-1	TRBJ1-2	-	TRBD1	CSVERGQGRGYTF	TGCAGCGTTGAAAGGGGACAGGGGCGCGGCTACACCTTC
TRBV12-3/TRBV12-4	TRBJ1-2	few	-	CASSLDFQPWYGYTF	TGTGCCAGCAGTTTAGATTTCCAGCCTTGGTATGGCTACACCTTC
TRBV18	TRBJ2-7	few	-	CASSPAPSRMGRKQYF	TGTGCCAGCTCACCTGCCCCCAGCCGGATGGGGAGAAAGCAGTACTTC
TRBV15	TRBJ1-2	-	-	CAASLRGNYGYTF	TGTGCCGCCTCCCTCAGGGGCAACTATGGCTACACCTTC
TRBV7-9	TRBJ2-7	few	-	CASTSLQRLDEQYF	TGTGCCAGCACCTCCTTACAGAGACTGGACGAGCAGTACTTC
TRBV7-2	TRBJ1-1	few	-	CASSHGLSEAFF	TGTGCCAGCAGTCACGGATTAAGTGAAGCTTTCTTT
TRBV6-2/TRBV6-3	TRBJ1-1	few	-	CASKSYTEAFF	TGTGCCAGCAAATCTTACACTGAAGCTTTCTTT
TRBV6-2/TRBV6-3	TRBJ2-1	once	TRBD2	CASKERLAGGVYNEQFF	TGTGCCAGCAAAGAGAGACTAGCGGGAGGTGTGTACAATGAGCAGTTCTTC
TRBV20-1	TRBJ2-5	few	-	CSAESAGRQETQYF	TGCAGTGCCGAAAGCGCGGGGCGGCAAGAGACCCAGTACTTC
TRBV3-1	TRBJ2-4	few	-	CASSQSRPGNIQYF	TGTGCCAGCAGCCAATCCCGGCCGGGAAACATTCAGTACTTC
TRBV5-1	TRBJ2-5	-	-	CASSLGGSETQYF	TGCGCCAGCAGCTTGGGAGGATCAGAGACCCAGTACTTC
TRBV28	TRBJ1-1	-	-	CASSQRWMNTEAFF	TGTGCCAGCAGCCAACGGTGGATGAACACTGAAGCTTTCTTT
TRBV6-2/TRBV6-3	TRBJ2-5	-	TRBD2	CASRLAGGPQETQYF	TGTGCCAGCAGGCTAGCGGGAGGGCCCCAAGAGACCCAGTACTTC
TRBV6-1	TRBJ2-1	-	TRBD2	CASHAGAYNEQFF	TGTGCCTCCCACGCGGGAGCATACAATGAGCAGTTCTTC
TRBV19	TRBJ1-1	-	-	CASSRADEAFF	TGTGCCAGTAGTAGGGCCGATGAAGCTTTCTTT
TRBV20-1	TRBJ1-5	few	-	CSARDIGGESQPQHF	TGCAGTGCTAGAGATATCGGGGGGGAAAGCCAGCCCCAGCATTTT
TRBV25-1	TRBJ2-3	-	-	CASSESRGRATDTQYF	TGTGCCAGCAGTGAATCGCGGGGTAGGGCCACAGATACGCAGTATTTT
TRBV29-1	TRBJ2-1	few	-	CSVEPGTLYNEQFF	TGCAGCGTTGAGCCAGGGACCCTTTACAATGAGCAGTTCTTC
TRBV12-3/TRBV12-4	TRBJ2-7	-	TRBD1	CASSETPGQGFHEQYF	TGTGCCAGCAGTGAAACTCCGGGACAGGGGTTCCACGAGCAGTACTTC
TRBV24-1	TRBJ2-5	-	TRBD2	CATSDFPCPAGGSKWETQYF	TGTGCCACCAGTGATTTCCCCTGTCCAGCGGGAGGGAGTAAGTGGGAGACCCAGTACTTC
TRBV7-9	TRBJ2-2	-	-	CASGFTGELFF	TGTGCCAGCGGTTTCACCGGGGAGCTGTTTTTT
TRBV6-1	TRBJ2-7	many	TRBD1	CASGRDSSYEQYF	TGTGCCAGCGGAAGGGACAGTTCGTACGAGCAGTACTTC
TRBV20-1	TRBJ2-1	few	TRBD2	CSAPRTSGRGEQFF	TGCAGTGCTCCGCGGACTAGCGGGAGGGGTGAGCAGTTCTTC
TRBV7-9	TRBJ2-7	-	-	CASSPLGLYEQYF	TGTGCCAGCAGCCCACTAGGTCTCTACGAGCAGTACTTC
TRBV7-8	TRBJ1-5	few	-	CASSLANIRGGSNQPQHF	TGTGCCAGCAGCTTAGCGAATATAAGGGGTGGAAGCAATCAGCCCCAGCATTTT
TRBV30	TRBJ1-2	few	-	CAWSGRTVSYTF	TGTGCCTGGAGTGGGCGGACTGTCAGCTACACCTTC
TRBV12-3/TRBV12-4	TRBJ1-5	many	-	CASSHGTPGPNQPQHF	TGTGCCAGCAGTCACGGGACACCAGGCCCCAATCAGCCCCAGCATTTT
TRBV28	TRBJ1-2	-	TRBD1	CASLQGAAGYTF	TGTGCCAGCTTACAGGGGGCCGCTGGCTACACCTTC
TRBV2	TRBJ1-4	few	-	CASSENWQPLRGNEKLFF	TGTGCCAGCAGTGAAAACTGGCAGCCCCTGAGGGGAAATGAAAAACTGTTTTTT
TRBV7-3	TRBJ2-3	-	-	CASSFPATDTQYF	TGTGCCAGCAGCTTTCCCGCCACAGATACGCAGTATTTT
TRBV7-2	TRBJ1-2	few	-	CASTSRAGTPRDYGYTF	TGTGCCAGCACCTCGAGAGCCGGGACTCCGAGAGACTATGGCTACACCTTC
TRBV27	TRBJ1-5	-	-	CASSLRGGPQHF	TGTGCCAGCAGTTTACGGGGGGGGCCCCAGCATTTT
TRBV12-3/TRBV12-4	TRBJ2-7	few	-	CASSHGGYTYEQYF	TGTGCCAGCTCGCATGGGGGATATACCTACGAGCAGTACTTC
TRBV2	TRBJ1-6	-	-	CASRSFADSPLHF	TGTGCCAGCAGGTCATTCGCAGATTCACCCCTCCACTTT
TRBV19	TRBJ2-7	once	TRBD1	CASRIPGQGSSYEQYF	TGTGCCAGTAGAATACCGGGACAGGGGAGCAGCTACGAGCAGTACTTC
TRBV24-1	TRBJ2-7	-	-	CATSDSVASVQYF	TGTGCCACCAGTGATTCGGTGGCCTCCGTGCAGTACTTC
TRBV6-2/TRBV6-3	TRBJ2-6	-	-	CASMTGGANVLTF	TGTGCCAGCATGACGGGTGGGGCCAACGTCCTGACTTTC
TRBV6-1	TRBJ1-3	-	-	CANSEAVGSTIYF	TGTGCCAACAGTGAAGCCGTGGGAAGCACCATATATTTT
TRBV30	TRBJ2-7	once	TRBD2	CAWSQLRGLAGYEQYF	TGTGCCTGGAGCCAACTAAGGGGACTAGCTGGCTACGAGCAGTACTTC
TRBV6-1	TRBJ2-5	-	TRBD1	CASSATNWGTGQQETQYF	TGTGCCAGCAGTGCAACAAACTGGGGGACAGGTCAACAAGAGACCCAGTACTTC
TRBV5-1	TRBJ2-7	-	-	CASSLGQGVYEQYF	TGTGCCAGCAGCTTAGGGCAGGGAGTCTACGAGCAGTACTTC
TRBV29-1	TRBJ2-7	few	TRBD2	CSVEGTSGLSSYEQYF	TGCAGCGTTGAAGGGACTAGCGGGCTTAGCTCCTACGAGCAGTACTTC
TRBV3-1	TRBJ1-4	-	TRBD1	CASGQGTKNEKLFF	TGTGCCAGCGGACAGGGGACGAAAAATGAAAAACTGTTTTTT
TRBV5-1	TRBJ1-4	-	TRBD1	CASSHDRVIDEKLFF	TGCGCCAGCAGCCACGACAGGGTTATAGATGAAAAACTGTTTTTT
TRBV15	TRBJ2-5	-	-	CATSRDQTDRETQYF	TGTGCCACCAGCAGAGATCAGACCGACCGGGAGACCCAGTACTTC
TRBV12-3/TRBV12-4	TRBJ1-5	many	-	CASSQRQDQPQHF	TGTGCCAGCAGCCAGAGACAGGATCAGCCCCAGCATTTT
TRBV27	TRBJ1-2	few	-	CASSWSVMDGYTF	TGTGCCAGCAGCTGGTCTGTAATGGATGGCTACACCTTC
TRBV5-5	TRBJ2-7	few	-	CASSPGSSEQYF	TGTGCCAGCAGCCCGGGGTCTAGCGAGCAGTACTTC
TRBV27	TRBJ1-2	many	-	CASSLVPSYGYTF	TGTGCCAGCAGTTTAGTGCCTAGCTATGGCTACACCTTC
TRBV12-3/TRBV12-4	TRBJ1-2	-	-	CASSPPLGGYTF	TGTGCCAGCAGTCCCCCCTTAGGTGGCTACACCTTC